This is a list of T cell receptor beta chains from one sample in a study of cytomegalovirus exposure and HLA in healthy donors. The table came from immunoSEQ multiplex PCR; TCRdb's copy has only in-frame clones and leaves some out. The repertoire holds 200,000 or so clones, over 80% seen once, with roughly 6% in the top ten. The sequenced material came from PBMCs. These receptors came from a man between 40 and 49 years old in good health and CMV-seropositive. Each CDR3 is given with its conserved first and last residue. The D gene is left open where the match is weak. Some rows mark clone size as missing; the rest say once, few, many or name a class of expanded clone.

TRBJ1-2 | NA | NA | TRBV6-4 | CASSIGGGEYGYTF | TGTGCCAGCAGTATTGGGGGCGGCGAATATGGCTACACCTTC
TRBJ1-4 | NA | NA | TRBV25-1 | CASSTGPPREKLFF | TGTGCCAGCAGTACAGGGCCTCCTCGAGAAAAACTGTTTTTT
TRBJ2-7 | NA | NA | TRBV19 | CASSIGARLSYEQYF | TGTGCCAGTAGTATCGGCGCCAGGTTGTCTTACGAGCAGTACTTC
TRBJ2-3 | NA | TRBD2 | TRBV4-3 | CASSPQLAGGTDTQYF | TGCGCCAGCAGCCCCCAACTAGCGGGGGGTACAGATACGCAGTATTTT
TRBJ1-5 | few | NA | TRBV28 | CASSPNPSRAQHF | TGTGCCAGCAGTCCCAACCCCTCCAGGGCCCAGCATTTT
TRBJ2-7 | NA | NA | TRBV28 | CASTSQGGSYEQYF | TGTGCCAGCACCTCACAGGGGGGGTCTTACGAGCAGTACTTC
TRBJ2-6 | NA | NA | TRBV4-2 | CASSQGRLNGANVLTF | TGTGCCAGCAGCCAAGGGAGGTTGAATGGGGCCAACGTCCTGACTTTC
TRBJ2-7 | NA | NA | TRBV7-2 | CASRYTGYDEQYF | TGTGCCAGCAGATATACAGGGTACGACGAGCAGTACTTC
TRBJ2-7 | few | NA | TRBV11-2 | CASSPKGGGGSYEQYF | TGTGCCAGCAGCCCGAAAGGGGGGGGCGGCTCCTACGAGCAGTACTTC
TRBJ2-1 | few | TRBD1 | TRBV7-9 | CASSLATGAGNEQFF | TGTGCCAGCAGCTTAGCGACAGGGGCGGGCAATGAGCAGTTCTTC
TRBJ1-3 | NA | NA | TRBV6-1 | CASSALVRGVSGNTIYF | TGTGCCAGCAGTGCCCTCGTCAGGGGAGTCTCTGGAAACACCATATATTTT
TRBJ1-1 | NA | NA | TRBV25-1 | CASSVIGAEAFF | TGTGCCAGCAGTGTTATAGGAGCTGAAGCTTTCTTT
TRBJ2-2 | NA | TRBD1 | TRBV6-5 | CASSRQGSGELFF | TGTGCCAGCAGTCGACAGGGGTCCGGGGAGCTGTTTTTT
TRBJ2-7 | NA | TRBD2 | TRBV27 | CASSSSGGPSSYEQYF | TGTGCCAGCAGTTCTAGCGGGGGCCCGAGCTCCTACGAGCAGTACTTC
TRBJ2-5 | NA | TRBD1 | TRBV7-3 | CASSPGTGSSETQYF | TGTGCCAGCAGCCCCGGGACAGGGTCCTCAGAGACCCAGTACTTC
TRBJ1-5 | NA | TRBD1 | TRBV27 | CASSFPRQGVSNQPQHF | TGTGCCAGCAGTTTCCCGAGACAGGGTGTGAGCAATCAGCCCCAGCATTTT
TRBJ1-5 | NA | NA | TRBV11-2 | CASSRAGDGNQPQHF | TGTGCCAGCAGTCGCGCAGGGGACGGCAATCAGCCCCAGCATTTT
TRBJ2-4 | NA | NA | TRBV19 | CASSIGAGRNIQYF | TGTGCCAGTAGTATAGGAGCGGGTAGAAACATTCAGTACTTC
TRBJ2-7 | NA | TRBD1 | TRBV7-2 | CASSLAISMGTAPYEQYF | TGTGCCAGCAGCTTAGCAATTTCGATGGGGACAGCACCCTACGAGCAGTACTTC
TRBJ2-3 | few | TRBD2 | TRBV27 | CASKRGLGPDTQYF | TGTGCCAGCAAAAGGGGACTAGGCCCAGATACGCAGTATTTT
TRBJ2-3 | once | NA | TRBV4-1 | CASSQGSGGGQQYF | TGCGCCAGCAGCCAAGGGTCCGGCGGGGGCCAGCAGTATTTT
TRBJ2-5 | NA | TRBD1 | TRBV7-9 | CASSPRAGTGYQETQYF | TGTGCCAGCAGTCCTCGCGCCGGGACAGGCTACCAAGAGACCCAGTACTTC
TRBJ1-5 | NA | NA | TRBV27 | CASSLFSGSSNQPQHF | TGTGCCAGCAGTTTATTTTCCGGGTCTAGCAATCAGCCCCAGCATTTT
TRBJ1-2 | few | NA | TRBV6-6 | CASSYSPRDTLYGYTF | TGTGCCAGCAGTTACTCCCCTCGGGACACTCTCTATGGCTACACCTTC
TRBJ2-3 | NA | TRBD2 | TRBV7-2 | CASSLTSGPTDTQYF | TGTGCCAGCAGTCTAACTAGCGGACCCACAGATACGCAGTATTTT
TRBJ1-4 | NA | NA | TRBV5-1 | CASSWGDGTNEKLFF | TGCGCCAGCAGCTGGGGGGACGGAACTAATGAAAAACTGTTTTTT
TRBJ2-7 | NA | NA | TRBV28 | CASSFMTGTINEQYF | TGTGCCAGCAGTTTCATGACAGGCACGATCAACGAGCAGTACTTC
TRBJ1-6 | NA | TRBD1 | TRBV9 | CASSALRGPSPNSPLHF | TGTGCCAGCAGCGCTCTAAGGGGGCCAAGCCCCAATTCACCCCTCCACTTT
TRBJ2-7 | NA | NA | TRBV7-9 | CASRPTGSEQYF | TGTGCCAGCAGACCGACAGGTAGCGAGCAGTACTTC
TRBJ1-2 | NA | NA | TRBV29-1 | CSVEPLGGNGYTF | TGCAGCGTTGAACCCCTCGGAGGTAATGGCTACACCTTC
TRBJ1-2 | NA | NA | TRBV5-6 | CASSSVSRGGYTF | TGTGCCAGCAGCTCGGTTTCGCGCGGTGGCTACACCTTC
TRBJ2-1 | NA | TRBD1 | TRBV5-3 | CARSHANRGLDNEQFF | TGTGCCAGAAGCCATGCGAACAGGGGCCTTGACAATGAGCAGTTCTTC
TRBJ1-1 | NA | NA | TRBV7-9 | CASSQAGGTEAFF | TGTGCCAGCAGCCAAGCCGGGGGGACTGAAGCTTTCTTT
TRBJ2-7 | NA | NA | TRBV7-2 | CASSQGTTYEQYF | TGTGCCAGCAGCCAGGGAACCACCTACGAGCAGTACTTC
TRBJ2-5 | NA | NA | TRBV11-2 | CASSRGGVQETQYF | TGTGCCAGCAGCCGAGGCGGGGTCCAAGAGACCCAGTACTTC
TRBJ1-3 | NA | NA | TRBV20-1 | CSASGDTIYF | TGCAGTGCTAGTGGAGACACCATATATTTT